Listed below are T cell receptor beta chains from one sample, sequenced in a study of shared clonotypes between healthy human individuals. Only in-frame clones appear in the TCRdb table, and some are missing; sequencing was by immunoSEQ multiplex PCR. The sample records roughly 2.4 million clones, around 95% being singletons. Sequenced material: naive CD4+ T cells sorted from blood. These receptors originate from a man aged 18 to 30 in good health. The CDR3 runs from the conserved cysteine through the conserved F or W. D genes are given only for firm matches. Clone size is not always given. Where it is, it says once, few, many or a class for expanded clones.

cdr3_nt: TGTGCCACCACTAGCGGGGGGACTAGTTTCAATGAGCAGTTCTTC
cdr3_aa: CATTSGGTSFNEQFF
j_call: TRBJ2-1
d_call: TRBD2
clone_size: once
v_call: TRBV6-1

cdr3_nt: TGTGCCAGCAGTTACGCGAACCAGGCCGAAAATGAGCAGTACTTC
cdr3_aa: CASSYANQAENEQYF
j_call: TRBJ2-7
d_call: .
clone_size: .
v_call: TRBV6-6

cdr3_nt: TGTGCCAGCAGCTTAGTAGGGAGCGGCGGGGAGCTGTTTTTT
cdr3_aa: CASSLVGSGGELFF
j_call: TRBJ2-2
d_call: .
clone_size: .
v_call: TRBV11-3

cdr3_nt: TGTGCCGGCGGACAGGCGAACACCGGGGAGCTGTTTTTT
cdr3_aa: CAGGQANTGELFF
j_call: TRBJ2-2
d_call: TRBD1
clone_size: .
v_call: TRBV2

cdr3_nt: TGTGCCAGCAGTCCCACCAGGGGAGGCGAGCAGTACTTC
cdr3_aa: CASSPTRGGEQYF
j_call: TRBJ2-7
d_call: .
clone_size: .
v_call: TRBV27

cdr3_nt: TGTGCCAGCAGTTACTCCGGGACAGGGTGGAGCGAGCAGTACTTC
cdr3_aa: CASSYSGTGWSEQYF
j_call: TRBJ2-7
d_call: TRBD1
clone_size: .
v_call: TRBV6-5

cdr3_nt: TGCGCCAGCAGCTTGGATGTCAGGGGGCGCACCGGGGAGCTGTTTTTT
cdr3_aa: CASSLDVRGRTGELFF
j_call: TRBJ2-2
d_call: TRBD1
clone_size: .
v_call: TRBV5-1

cdr3_nt: TGTGCCAGTAGTAAACTACAGGGGTCTGAAGCTTTCTTT
cdr3_aa: CASSKLQGSEAFF
j_call: TRBJ1-1
d_call: TRBD1
clone_size: .
v_call: TRBV19

cdr3_nt: TGTGCCATCAGGAGGGACATACCCTATGGCTACACCTTC
cdr3_aa: CAIRRDIPYGYTF
j_call: TRBJ1-2
d_call: .
clone_size: .
v_call: TRBV10-3

cdr3_nt: TGCGCCAGCAGCTTGGGGCCGGGCACACTCTCCTACGAGCAGTACTTC
cdr3_aa: CASSLGPGTLSYEQYF
j_call: TRBJ2-7
d_call: .
clone_size: .
v_call: TRBV5-1

cdr3_nt: TGTGCCAGCAGCCCCTGGAACTATGGCTACACCTTC
cdr3_aa: CASSPWNYGYTF
j_call: TRBJ1-2
d_call: .
clone_size: .
v_call: TRBV7-2

cdr3_nt: TGTGCCAGCAGTGGTTCTGGGGCACCAGCCTACAATGAGCAGTTCTTC
cdr3_aa: CASSGSGAPAYNEQFF
j_call: TRBJ2-1
d_call: .
clone_size: .
v_call: TRBV6-1

cdr3_nt: TGCGCCAGCAGCCAATCCACAGGGGTAGAGACCCAGTACTTC
cdr3_aa: CASSQSTGVETQYF
j_call: TRBJ2-5
d_call: TRBD1
clone_size: .
v_call: TRBV4-3

cdr3_nt: TGTGCCAGCAGTTCCCGGGACACCGGCTCTGGAAACACCATATATTTT
cdr3_aa: CASSSRDTGSGNTIYF
j_call: TRBJ1-3
d_call: .
clone_size: .
v_call: TRBV27

cdr3_nt: TGTGCCAGCAGTGAATATTCCCAGGCCTGGAACTATGGCTACACCTTC
cdr3_aa: CASSEYSQAWNYGYTF
j_call: TRBJ1-2
d_call: .
clone_size: few
v_call: TRBV25-1

cdr3_nt: TGTGCCAGCAGCGCCCGACTAGCGGGGGACAATGAGCAGTTCTTC
cdr3_aa: CASSARLAGDNEQFF
j_call: TRBJ2-1
d_call: TRBD2
clone_size: .
v_call: TRBV5-6

cdr3_nt: TGTGCCAGCAGTGAAGCGTCAGTCAGTCAGACCCAGTACTTC
cdr3_aa: CASSEASVSQTQYF
j_call: TRBJ2-5
d_call: .
clone_size: .
v_call: TRBV25-1

cdr3_nt: TGTGCCAGTAGTCGGAAAGAATTAAACACTGAAGCTTTCTTT
cdr3_aa: CASSRKELNTEAFF
j_call: TRBJ1-1
d_call: .
clone_size: .
v_call: TRBV19

cdr3_nt: TGCGCCAGCAGCCCCGAGGTCAACTATGGCTACACCTTC
cdr3_aa: CASSPEVNYGYTF
j_call: TRBJ1-2
d_call: .
clone_size: .
v_call: TRBV4-1